These 22 T cell receptor beta chains came from one sample sequenced in a study of blood T cells in healthy people across ages. A J-beta primer mix and a sample-barcoded 5' primer were used in a second PCR of roughly 6 to 11 cycles. TCRdb used MiXCR to reprocess the 5' RACE reads, holding one entry per CDR3 protein. The sample gives 800,000 or so distinct CDR3 sequences, about 59% of which show up once; about a quarter is in the top ten. The sequenced sample consisted of blood. Every receptor here comes from a man aged 25-45 years in good health.

This clonotype was seen a single time. The genes are TRBV3-1 and TRBJ2-1; D not certain. Trimming stripped 4 bases from V and 8 bases from J, with 9 bases between. The germline V gene has CDR1 LGHDT and CDR2 YNNKEL (reference sequence). The CDR3 consists of 12 residues. In nucleotides, the CDR3 is TGTGCCAGCAGCCGAGAGTTCCATGAGCAGTTCTTC. Protein: CASSREFHEQFF.

The count of this clonotype is one. The V and J genes are TRBV3-1 and TRBJ2-5; 7 nucleotides align to TRBD2. Germline CDR1 reads LGHDT; CDR2 reads YNNKEL (reference sequence). The CDR3 length is 14 residues. J lost 2 bases, V lost 6 bases, and 6 bases had no gene match. CDR3 region: CASRRRDYQETQYF. CDR3 in DNA: TGTGCCAGCAGGCGCCGGGACTATCAAGAGACCCAGTACTTC.

This clonotype was counted only a few times. The chain recombines TRBV20-1 with TRBJ2-5; D ambiguous. Germline V gene data show CDR1 as DFQATT and CDR2 as SNEGSKA (reference sequence). This CDR3 has 12 amino acids. The V end was cut by 5 bases, the J end by 0 bases, with 7 bases between. The CDR3 coding sequence is TGCAGTGCTCCCAGGAACCAAGAGACCCAGTACTTC. Protein: CSAPRNQETQYF.

CDR3 sequence: CATSDRPSPGQETQYF. The CDR3 DNA follows: TGTGCCACCAGTGATCGTCCGTCCCCGGGGCAAGAGACCCAGTACTTC. This chain uses TRBV24-1 with TRBJ2-5, with D possibly being TRBD2 (5 bases). This CDR3 comprises 16 residues. V lost 3 bases, J lost 2 bases, and 15 bases lay in between. Germline loops: CDR1 KGHDR, CDR2 SFDVKD.

The V gene is TRBV27, the J gene TRBJ2-4; D gene uncertain. The CDR3 is 14 amino acids. V lost 6 bases and J 0 bases, leaving 9 bases between the germline ends. Germline V gives CDR1 MNHEY, CDR2 SMNVEV (reference sequence). DNA for the CDR3: TGTGCCAGCAGCCGTAACCTAGCCAAAAACATTCAGTACTTC. This translates into CASSRNLAKNIQYF.

This chain joins TRBV7-2 and TRBJ2-3, with TRBD2 matching 9 bases. The V gene end was trimmed by 4 bases and the J gene end by 0 bases; junction bases not matched to a gene: 5. CDR3 length equals 16 residues. Looked up from germline, CDR1 is SGHTA and CDR2 is FQGNSA. The CDR3 spells CASSSLAGLSTDTQYF. The CDR3 DNA reads as TGTGCCAGCAGCTCACTAGCGGGTCTTAGCACAGATACGCAGTATTTT.

V gene TRBV4-2 combines with J gene TRBJ2-1; D unclear. V was clipped by 3 bases and J by 0 bases, with 12 bases between them. CDR1 and CDR2 (germline): LGHNA, YNFKEQ. The length of the CDR3 is 16 residues. The CDR3 region is CASSQSPRSSYNEQFF. The CDR3, as DNA: TGTGCCAGCAGCCAGAGCCCTAGGAGCTCCTACAATGAGCAGTTCTTC.

This sequence joins TRBV7-2 and TRBJ2-2; TRBD1 or TRBD2 may be the D gene (6 bases each). This CDR3 is 14 amino acids long. Germline CDR1 SGHTA, CDR2 FQGNSA. V gave up 7 bases and J gave up 3 bases, with 12 bases separating them. DNA of the CDR3: TGTGCCAGCACCGGGGGCAGACACACCGGGGAGCTGTTTTTT. Translating gives CASTGGRHTGELFF.

The table lists this clonotype with a few counts. This chain links TRBV5-6 with TRBJ2-1; 13 positions agree with TRBD2. This CDR3 region has 17 residues. Germline V lookup: CDR1 SGHDT, CDR2 YYEEEE. The V segment lost 1 base and the J segment 2 bases; nucleotides outside the gene matches: 3. CDR3 residues: CASSLWTSGGTYNEQFF. CDR3 nucleotides: TGTGCCAGCAGCTTGTGGACTAGCGGGGGCACCTACAATGAGCAGTTCTTC.

The rearrangement uses TRBV29-1 and TRBJ1-2; D unclear. Germline values: CDR1 SQVTM, CDR2 ANQGSEA. The CDR3 runs to 8 residues. The germline V and J ends were trimmed by 3 bases and 8 bases, with 1 base remaining between them. The CDR3 is CSVEGYTF. In DNA, the CDR3 is TGCAGCGTTGAGGGCTACACCTTC. The full variable domain, in which reference TRBV29-1 and TRBJ1-2 provide the parts outside the CDR3, is SAVISQKPSRDICQRGTSLTIQCQVDSQVTMMFWYRQQPGQSLTLIATANQGSEATYESGFVIDKFPISRPNLTFSTLTVSNMSPEDSSIYLCSVEGYTFGSGTRLTVV.

The chain couples TRBV4-2 to TRBJ2-1; 9 nucleotides align to TRBD1. After removal of 4 bases from V and 13 bases from J, the junction contained 14 bases not matched to a gene. The CDR3 is 15 residues long. The germline gives CDR1 LGHNA, CDR2 YNFKEQ. The CDR3 DNA sequence: TGTGCCAGCAGCCGGGAACAGGGGGCTCAAGAGACCCAGTTCTTC. Translating it yields CASSREQGAQETQFF.

This clonotype was seen only once. As DNA, the CDR3 is TGTGCCAGCAGTTACGTCCGGGGGGCGCAAGCCCATTCGAGACCAAGCTATGGCTACACCTTC. Protein product: CASSYVRGAQAHSRPSYGYTF. V is TRBV6-5 and J is TRBJ1-2, with a weak D call TRBD1 (6 bases). Trimming left V 2 bases short and J 4 bases short, with 32 bases between. CDR1 and CDR2 (germline): MNHEY, SVGAGI. The CDR3 totals 21 residues.

The rearrangement joins TRBV13 to TRBJ1-2; TRBD1 aligns across 8 bases. The V gene end was trimmed by 4 bases and the J gene end by 9 bases; junction bases not matched to a gene: 13. CDR3 length equals 15 residues. Germline assignment: CDR1 PRHDT and CDR2 FYEKMQ (reference sequence). The CDR3 DNA is TGTGCCAGCAGCTCCCGGACAGGGTATAGGGAAAGCTACACCTTC. Translation gives CASSSRTGYRESYTF. Based on the CDR3 plus reference TRBV13 and TRBJ1-2, the full variable domain is AAGVIQSPRHLIKEKRETATLKCYPIPRHDTVYWYQQGPGQDPQFLISFYEKMQSDKGSIPDRFSAQQFSDYHSELNMSSLELGDSALYFCASSSRTGYRESYTFGSGTRLTVV.

V is TRBV7-9 and J is TRBJ1-2, with a weak D call TRBD1 (6 bases). The CDR3 has 14 residues. The germline gives CDR1 SEHNR, CDR2 FQNEAQ (reference sequence). Trimming shortened V by 4 bases and J by 4 bases, and 13 bases separated the two germline ends. DNA for the CDR3: TGTGCCAGCAGCTCCCTGCGGGGGCTCTATGGCTACACCTTC. This codes for CASSSLRGLYGYTF.

The chain combines TRBV9 with TRBJ2-7; D assignment may be TRBD1 or TRBD2 (5 bases each). The V end lost 4 bases, the J end lost 2 bases, and 13 bases lay between the germline ends. Germline loops: CDR1 SGDLS, CDR2 YYNGEE. The CDR3 consists of 14 residues. Here the CDR3 reads CASSKGTVTYEQYF. The CDR3 DNA reads TGTGCCAGCAGCAAAGGGACGGTCACCTACGAGCAGTACTTC.

The V gene is TRBV6-6, the J gene TRBJ2-1; 10 nucleotides line up with TRBD1. Germline V CDR1 and CDR2: MNHNY, SVGAGI (reference sequence). The CDR3 has 12 residues. Trimming took 7 bases from V and 9 from J; bases not matched to a gene: 3. For the CDR3, the DNA is TGTGCCAGCACCCGGGACAGGGGTGAGCAGTTCTTC. This encodes CASTRDRGEQFF.

The CDR3 nucleotides read TGCAGTGCTAACTACGGGACAGGGAATGAAAAACTGTTTTTT. This translates into CSANYGTGNEKLFF. This chain joins TRBV20-1 and TRBJ1-4; 9 bases are shared with TRBD1. This CDR3 is 14 amino acids long. Germline loops: CDR1 DFQATT, CDR2 SNEGSKA (reference sequence). The ends lost 4 bases at V and 5 bases at J; junction bases unmatched: 5.

The chain is built from TRBV12-3 or TRBV12-4 and TRBJ2-1; D not resolved. The V gene lost 5 bases and the J gene lost 4 bases, with 12 bases spanning the gap. The CDR3 is 14 residues long. The CDR3 bases are TGTGCCAGCAGTCGACAAAAGGGTTACAATGAGCAGTTCTTC. This codes for CASSRQKGYNEQFF.

The chain links TRBV20-1 to TRBJ2-4; D possibly corresponds to TRBD2 (6 bases). The J call may be faulty, since TRBJ2-7 better matches the DNA end. Per germline, CDR1 DFQATT and CDR2 SNEGSKA (reference sequence). The CDR3 is 14 amino acids. CDR3 DNA: TGCAGTGCCACCAGGGACTCCGATTCCTACGAGCAGTACTTC. It specifies CSATRDSDSYEQYF.

This chain uses TRBV29-1 with TRBJ2-5, with TRBD1 identical over 7 bases. Germline V gives CDR1 SQVTM, CDR2 ANQGSEA. Trimming cost V 0 bases and J 2 bases; bases outside gene matches: 6. The CDR3 totals 15 residues. This CDR3 is CSVEERDRDQETQYF. CDR3 nucleotides: TGCAGCGTTGAAGAACGCGACAGGGATCAAGAGACCCAGTACTTC.

This clonotype was counted a few times. The V gene is TRBV5-8, the J gene TRBJ2-5; TRBD2 might be the D (5 bases). The germline V gene has CDR1 SGHTS and CDR2 YDEGEE. The CDR3 sequence is 11 residues long. V lost 4 bases and J 7 bases, leaving 8 bases between the germline ends. This CDR3 reads CASSAEGTQYF. As DNA, the CDR3 is TGTGCCAGCAGCGCAGAGGGGACCCAGTACTTC.

This clonotype was detected ten times or more. The rearrangement uses TRBV7-2 and TRBJ2-7; 12 positions match TRBD1. This CDR3 region has 16 residues. Germline V gene data show CDR1 as SGHTA and CDR2 as FQGNSA. V lost 6 bases, J lost 5 bases, and 11 bases stayed unmatched. In DNA form, the CDR3 reads TGTGCCAGCAGTCCTCCAGGGGGACAGGGGGCCAACGAGCAGTACTTC. This translates into CASSPPGGQGANEQYF.